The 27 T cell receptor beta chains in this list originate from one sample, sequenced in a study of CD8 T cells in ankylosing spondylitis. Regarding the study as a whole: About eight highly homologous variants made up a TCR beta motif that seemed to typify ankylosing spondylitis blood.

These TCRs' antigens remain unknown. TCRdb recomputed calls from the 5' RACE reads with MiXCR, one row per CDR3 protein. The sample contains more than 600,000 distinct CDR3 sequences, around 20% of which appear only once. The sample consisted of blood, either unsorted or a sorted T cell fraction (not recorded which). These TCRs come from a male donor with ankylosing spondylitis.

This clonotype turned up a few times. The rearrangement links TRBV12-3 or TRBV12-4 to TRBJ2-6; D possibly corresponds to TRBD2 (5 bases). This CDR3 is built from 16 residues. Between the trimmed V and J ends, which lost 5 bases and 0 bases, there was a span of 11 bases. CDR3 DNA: TGTGCCAGCAGTCCAGATCGGGGCTCTGGGGCCAACGTCCTGACTTTC. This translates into CASSPDRGSGANVLTF.

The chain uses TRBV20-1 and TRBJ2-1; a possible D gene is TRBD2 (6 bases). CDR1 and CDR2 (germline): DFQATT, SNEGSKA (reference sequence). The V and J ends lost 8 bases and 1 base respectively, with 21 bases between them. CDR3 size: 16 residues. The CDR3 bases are TGCAGTCCACCGATCGGGAGATCCCTATCCTACAATGAGCAGTTCTTC. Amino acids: CSPPIGRSLSYNEQFF.

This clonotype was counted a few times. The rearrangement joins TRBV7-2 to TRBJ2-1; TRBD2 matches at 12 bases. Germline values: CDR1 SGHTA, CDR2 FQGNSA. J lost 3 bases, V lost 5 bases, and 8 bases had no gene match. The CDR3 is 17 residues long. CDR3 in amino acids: CASSPRPGLAGYNEQFF. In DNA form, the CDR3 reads TGTGCCAGCAGCCCCAGACCGGGACTAGCGGGCTACAATGAGCAGTTCTTC.

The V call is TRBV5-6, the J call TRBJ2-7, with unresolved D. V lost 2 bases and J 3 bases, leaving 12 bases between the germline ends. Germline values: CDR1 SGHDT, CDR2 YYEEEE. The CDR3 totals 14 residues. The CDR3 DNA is TGTGCCAGCAGCTTTGGCGACTCATACTACGAGCAGTACTTC. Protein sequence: CASSFGDSYYEQYF.

CDR3 in amino acids: CASSPRRRETYEQYF. CDR3 bases: TGTGCCAGCAGCCCCCGGAGGCGGGAAACCTACGAGCAGTACTTC. V is TRBV9 and J is TRBJ2-7, with D possibly being TRBD2 (6 bases). This CDR3 region has 15 residues. Germline CDR1 reads SGDLS; CDR2 reads YYNGEE. Trimming took 4 bases from V and 2 from J, leaving 16 bases between them.

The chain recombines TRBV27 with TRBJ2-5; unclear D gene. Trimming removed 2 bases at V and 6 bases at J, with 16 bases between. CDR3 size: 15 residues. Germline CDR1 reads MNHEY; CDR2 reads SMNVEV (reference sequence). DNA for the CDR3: TGTGCCAGCAGTTTAACCCCGGCCCATCTCAAGACCCAGTACTTC. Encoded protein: CASSLTPAHLKTQYF.

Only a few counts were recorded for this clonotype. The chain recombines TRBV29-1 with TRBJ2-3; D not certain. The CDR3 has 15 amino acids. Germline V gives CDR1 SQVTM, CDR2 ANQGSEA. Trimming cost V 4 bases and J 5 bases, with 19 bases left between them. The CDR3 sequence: CSVVGSGLVGDTQYF. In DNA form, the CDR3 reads TGCAGCGTTGTCGGTTCTGGGTTAGTGGGAGATACGCAGTATTTT.

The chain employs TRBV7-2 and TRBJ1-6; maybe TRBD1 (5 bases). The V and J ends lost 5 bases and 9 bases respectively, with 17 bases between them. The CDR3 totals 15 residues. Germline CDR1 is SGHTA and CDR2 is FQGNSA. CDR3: CASSPLQGSLSPLHF. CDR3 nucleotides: TGTGCCAGCAGCCCACTCCAGGGTAGCCTTTCACCCCTCCACTTT. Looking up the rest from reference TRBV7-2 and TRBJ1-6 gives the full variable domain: GAGVSQSPSNKVTEKGKDVELRCDPISGHTALYWYRQSLGQGLEFLIYFQGNSAPDKSGLPSDRFSAERTGGSVSTLTIQRTQQEDSAVYLCASSPLQGSLSPLHFGNGTRLTVT.

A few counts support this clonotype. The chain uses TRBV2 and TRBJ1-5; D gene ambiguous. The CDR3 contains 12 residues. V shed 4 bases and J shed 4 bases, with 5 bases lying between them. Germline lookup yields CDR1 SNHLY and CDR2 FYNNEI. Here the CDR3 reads CASSGPNQPQHF. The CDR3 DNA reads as TGTGCCAGCAGTGGCCCGAATCAGCCCCAGCATTTT.

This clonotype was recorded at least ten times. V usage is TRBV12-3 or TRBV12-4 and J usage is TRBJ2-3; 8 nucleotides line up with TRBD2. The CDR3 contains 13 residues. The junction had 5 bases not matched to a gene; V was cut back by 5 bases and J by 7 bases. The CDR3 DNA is TGTGCCAGCAGTCTCGGGGGGGCTAATACGCAGTATTTT. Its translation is CASSLGGANTQYF.

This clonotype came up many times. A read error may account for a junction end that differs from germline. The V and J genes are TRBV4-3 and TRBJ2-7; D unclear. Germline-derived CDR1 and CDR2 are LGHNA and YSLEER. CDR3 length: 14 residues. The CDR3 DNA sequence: TGTGCCAGCAGCCAAGATCGTGGTGCCTACGAGCAGTACTTC. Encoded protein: CASSQDRGAYEQYF.

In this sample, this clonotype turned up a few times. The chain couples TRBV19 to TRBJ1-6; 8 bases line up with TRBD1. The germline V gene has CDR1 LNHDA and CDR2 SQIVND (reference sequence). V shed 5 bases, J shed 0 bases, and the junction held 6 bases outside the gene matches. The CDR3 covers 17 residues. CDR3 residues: CASSRRTGGSYNSPLHF. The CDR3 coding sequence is TGTGCCAGTAGTCGAAGAACAGGGGGCTCCTATAATTCACCCCTCCACTTT.

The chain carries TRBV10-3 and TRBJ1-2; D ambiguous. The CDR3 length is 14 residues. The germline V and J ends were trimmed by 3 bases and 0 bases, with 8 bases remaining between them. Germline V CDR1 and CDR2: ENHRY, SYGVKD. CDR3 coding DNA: TGTGCCATCAGTGAAAGGGTCTCTAACTATGGCTACACCTTC. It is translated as CAISERVSNYGYTF.

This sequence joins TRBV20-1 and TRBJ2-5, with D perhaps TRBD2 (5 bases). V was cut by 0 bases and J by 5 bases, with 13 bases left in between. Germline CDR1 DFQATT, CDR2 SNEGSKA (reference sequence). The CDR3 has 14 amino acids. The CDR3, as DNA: TGCAGTGCTAGAGATCGGCTAGCCGGCGAGACCCAGTACTTC. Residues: CSARDRLAGETQYF.

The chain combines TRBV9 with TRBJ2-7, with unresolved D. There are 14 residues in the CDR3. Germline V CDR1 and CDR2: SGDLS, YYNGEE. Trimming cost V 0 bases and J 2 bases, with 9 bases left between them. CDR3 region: CASSVDPVPYEQYF. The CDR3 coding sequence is TGTGCCAGCAGCGTAGACCCAGTCCCCTACGAGCAGTACTTC.

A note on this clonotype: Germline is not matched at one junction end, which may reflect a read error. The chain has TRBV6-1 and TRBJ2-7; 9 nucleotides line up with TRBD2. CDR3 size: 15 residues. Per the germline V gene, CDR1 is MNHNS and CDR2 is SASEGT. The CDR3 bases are TGTGCCAGCAGAGCAATAGCGGGGGCAAGGGACGAGCAGTCCTTC. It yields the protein CASRAIAGARDEQSF.

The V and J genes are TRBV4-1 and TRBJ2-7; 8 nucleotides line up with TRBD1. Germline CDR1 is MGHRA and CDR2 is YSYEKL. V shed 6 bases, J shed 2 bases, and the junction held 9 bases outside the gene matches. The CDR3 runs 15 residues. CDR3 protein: CASSIGQGLTYEQYF. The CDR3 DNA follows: TGCGCCAGCAGTATCGGACAGGGATTAACCTACGAGCAGTACTTC.

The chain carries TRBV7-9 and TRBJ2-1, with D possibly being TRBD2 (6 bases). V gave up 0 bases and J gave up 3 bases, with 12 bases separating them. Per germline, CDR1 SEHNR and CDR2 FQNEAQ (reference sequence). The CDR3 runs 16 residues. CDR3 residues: CASSLAVGSYYNEQFF. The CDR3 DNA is TGTGCCAGCAGCTTAGCGGTCGGGAGTTACTACAATGAGCAGTTCTTC.

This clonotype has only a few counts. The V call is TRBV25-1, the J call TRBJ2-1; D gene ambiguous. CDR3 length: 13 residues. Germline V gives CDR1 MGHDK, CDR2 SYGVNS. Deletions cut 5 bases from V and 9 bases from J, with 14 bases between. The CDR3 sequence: CASSTGLITEQFF. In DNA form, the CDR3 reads TGTGCCAGCAGTACGGGCCTGATTACTGAGCAGTTCTTC. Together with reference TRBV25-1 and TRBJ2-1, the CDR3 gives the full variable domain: EADIYQTPRYLVIGTGKKITLECSQTMGHDKMYWYQQDPGMELHLIHYSYGVNSTEKGDLSSESTVSRIRTEHFPLTLESARPSHTSQYLCASSTGLITEQFFGPGTRLTVL.

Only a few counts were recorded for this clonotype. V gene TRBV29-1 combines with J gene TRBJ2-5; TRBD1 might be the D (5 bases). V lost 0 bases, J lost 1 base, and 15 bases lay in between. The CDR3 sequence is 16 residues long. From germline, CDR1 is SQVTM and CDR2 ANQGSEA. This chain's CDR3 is CSVEDPAGPVQETQYF. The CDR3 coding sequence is TGCAGCGTTGAAGATCCCGCAGGGCCCGTCCAAGAGACCCAGTACTTC.

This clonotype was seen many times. The CDR3 is CASSPGTSGTTDTQYF. CDR3 nucleotide sequence: TGCGCCAGCAGCCCCGGGACTAGCGGGACCACAGATACGCAGTATTTT. This chain connects TRBV5-1 to TRBJ2-3; 13 bases line up with TRBD2. V shed 4 bases, J shed 2 bases, and the junction held 4 bases outside the gene matches. The CDR3 totals 16 residues. Per germline, CDR1 SGHRS and CDR2 YFSETQ.

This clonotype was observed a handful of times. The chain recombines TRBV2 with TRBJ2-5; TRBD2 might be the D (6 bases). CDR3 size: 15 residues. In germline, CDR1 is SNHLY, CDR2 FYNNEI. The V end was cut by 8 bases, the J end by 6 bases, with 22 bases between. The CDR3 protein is CASLLADILGKTQYF. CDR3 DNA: TGTGCCAGCCTGTTAGCGGACATCTTGGGGAAGACCCAGTACTTC. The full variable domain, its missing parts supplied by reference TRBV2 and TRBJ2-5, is EPEVTQTPSHQVTQMGQEVILRCVPISNHLYFYWYRQILGQKVEFLVSFYNNEISEKSEIFDDQFSVERPDGSNFTLKIRSTKLEDSAMYFCASLLADILGKTQYFGPGTRLLVL.

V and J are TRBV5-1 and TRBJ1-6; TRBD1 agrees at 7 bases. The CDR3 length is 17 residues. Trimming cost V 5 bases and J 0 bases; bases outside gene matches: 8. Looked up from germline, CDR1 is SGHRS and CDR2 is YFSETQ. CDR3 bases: TGCGCCAGCAGTCCAGGGGGATTCAACTCCTATAATTCACCCCTCCACTTT. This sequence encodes CASSPGGFNSYNSPLHF.

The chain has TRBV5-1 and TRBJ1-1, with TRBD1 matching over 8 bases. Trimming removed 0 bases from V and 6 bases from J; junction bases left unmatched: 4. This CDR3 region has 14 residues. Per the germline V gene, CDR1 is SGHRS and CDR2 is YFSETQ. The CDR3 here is CASSLGQGASEAFF. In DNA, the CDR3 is TGCGCCAGCAGCTTGGGTCAGGGGGCTTCTGAAGCTTTCTTT.

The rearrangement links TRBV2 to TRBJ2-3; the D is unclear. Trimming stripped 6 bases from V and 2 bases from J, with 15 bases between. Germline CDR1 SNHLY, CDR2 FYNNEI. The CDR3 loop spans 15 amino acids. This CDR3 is CASRNLKGVTDTQYF. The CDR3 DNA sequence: TGTGCCAGCAGAAACCTGAAGGGCGTCACAGATACGCAGTATTTT.

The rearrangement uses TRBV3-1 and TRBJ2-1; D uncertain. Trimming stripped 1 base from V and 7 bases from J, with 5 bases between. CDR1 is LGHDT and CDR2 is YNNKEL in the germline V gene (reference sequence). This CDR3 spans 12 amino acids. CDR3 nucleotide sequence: TGTGCCAGCAGCCAAGTCTGGAATGAGCAGTTCTTC. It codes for CASSQVWNEQFF.

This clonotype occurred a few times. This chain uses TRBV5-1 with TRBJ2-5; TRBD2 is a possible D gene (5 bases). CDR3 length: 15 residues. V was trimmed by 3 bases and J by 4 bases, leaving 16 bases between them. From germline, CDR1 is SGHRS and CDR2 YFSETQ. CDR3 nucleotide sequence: TGCGCCAGCAGCTACCCAGACTACCCGACAGAGACCCAGTACTTC. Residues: CASSYPDYPTETQYF.